A single sample gave rise to the 4 T cell receptor beta chains below, sequenced in a study of T cell changes during pregnancy in multiple sclerosis. Libraries were prepared by immunoSEQ multiplex PCR; TCRdb keeps only in-frame clonotypes and omits some of them. The sample yields fewer than 30,000 clones, around 90% seen once. The material was CD4+ T cells from peripheral blood mononuclear cells, obtained in the first trimester of pregnancy. These receptors came from a female donor with multiple sclerosis, enrolled in a pregnancy study.

The chain has TRBV28 and TRBJ2-1, with D possibly being TRBD2 (5 bases). In germline, CDR1 is MDHEN, CDR2 SYDVKM. The CDR3 runs to 14 residues. V lost 8 bases and J 7 bases, leaving 18 bases between the germline ends. CDR3 region: CASHEPATGNEQFF. CDR3 nucleotides: TGTGCCAGCCATGAACCTGCCACGGGGAATGAGCAGTTCTTC.

This clone was recorded a few times. The chain recombines TRBV5-6 with TRBJ1-2, with TRBD1 matching over 8 bases. CDR1 and CDR2 from the germline V gene are SGHDT and YYEEEE. The ends lost 1 base at V and 4 bases at J; junction bases unmatched: 6. This CDR3 has 15 amino acids. CDR3 DNA sequence: TGTGCCAGCAGCTTGCCGACAGGGGTGGGCTATGGCTACACCTTC. Protein: CASSLPTGVGYGYTF.

The chain joins TRBV4-3 to TRBJ2-3; 14 bases align to TRBD2. This CDR3 has 18 amino acids. V shed 6 bases and J 1 base; nucleotides not matched to a gene: 9. From germline, CDR1 is LGHNA and CDR2 YSLEER. The CDR3 DNA follows: TGCGCCAGCAGTCCCGGGACTAGCGGGGGTTGGGGCACAGATACGCAGTATTTT. Protein: CASSPGTSGGWGTDTQYF.

This clone is a singleton in its sample. The chain is built from TRBV5-6 and TRBJ2-7; 9 positions match TRBD1. Germline loops: CDR1 SGHDT, CDR2 YYEEEE. This CDR3 contains 16 residues. With V trimmed by 4 bases and J by 2 bases, 10 bases remained unmatched. The CDR3 DNA follows: TGTGCCAGCAGCCGTAACAGGGGGCGCGGGACCTACGAGCAGTACTTC. Encoded protein: CASSRNRGRGTYEQYF.